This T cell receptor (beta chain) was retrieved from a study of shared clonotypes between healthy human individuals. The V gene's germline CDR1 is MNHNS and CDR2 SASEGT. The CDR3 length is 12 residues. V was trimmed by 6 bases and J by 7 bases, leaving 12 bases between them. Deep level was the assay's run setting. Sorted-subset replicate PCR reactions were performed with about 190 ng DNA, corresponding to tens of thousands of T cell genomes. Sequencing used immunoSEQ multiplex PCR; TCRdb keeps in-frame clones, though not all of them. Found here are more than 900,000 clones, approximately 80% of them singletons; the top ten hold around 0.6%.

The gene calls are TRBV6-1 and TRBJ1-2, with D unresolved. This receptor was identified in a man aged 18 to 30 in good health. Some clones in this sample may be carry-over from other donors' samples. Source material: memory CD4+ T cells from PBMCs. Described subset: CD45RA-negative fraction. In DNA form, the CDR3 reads TGTGCCAGCAGATGGGGAGCCCTTGGCTACACCTTC. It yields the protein CASRWGALGYTF.